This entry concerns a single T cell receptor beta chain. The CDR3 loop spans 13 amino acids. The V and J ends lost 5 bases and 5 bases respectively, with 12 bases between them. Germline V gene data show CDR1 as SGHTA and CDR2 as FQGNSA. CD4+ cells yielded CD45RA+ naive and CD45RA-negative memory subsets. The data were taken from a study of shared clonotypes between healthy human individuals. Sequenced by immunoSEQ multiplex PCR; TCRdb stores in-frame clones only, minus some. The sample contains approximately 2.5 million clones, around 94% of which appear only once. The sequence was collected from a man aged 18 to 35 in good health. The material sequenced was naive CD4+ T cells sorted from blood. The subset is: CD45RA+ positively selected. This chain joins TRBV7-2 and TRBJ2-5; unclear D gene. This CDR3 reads CASSTRFGETQYF. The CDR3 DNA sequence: TGTGCCAGCAGCACCCGTTTTGGGGAGACCCAGTACTTC.